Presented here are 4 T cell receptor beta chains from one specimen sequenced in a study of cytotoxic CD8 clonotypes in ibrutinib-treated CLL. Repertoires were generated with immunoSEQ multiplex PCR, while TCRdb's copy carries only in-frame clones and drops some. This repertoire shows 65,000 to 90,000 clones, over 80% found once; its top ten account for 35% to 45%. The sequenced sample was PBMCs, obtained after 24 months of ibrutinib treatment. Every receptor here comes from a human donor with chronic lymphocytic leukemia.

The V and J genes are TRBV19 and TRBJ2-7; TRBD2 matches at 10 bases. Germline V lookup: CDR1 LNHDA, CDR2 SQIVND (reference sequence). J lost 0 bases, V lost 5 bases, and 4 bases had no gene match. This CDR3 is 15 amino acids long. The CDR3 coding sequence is TGTGCCAGTAGTCCCCGGACTAGCGGCTCCTACGAGCAGTACTTC. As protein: CASSPRTSGSYEQYF.

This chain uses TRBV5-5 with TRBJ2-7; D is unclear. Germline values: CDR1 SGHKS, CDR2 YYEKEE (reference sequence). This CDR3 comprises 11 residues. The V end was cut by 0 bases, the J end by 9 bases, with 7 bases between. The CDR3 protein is CASSLDSGQYF. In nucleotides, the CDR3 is TGTGCCAGCAGCTTGGACTCCGGGCAGTACTTC.

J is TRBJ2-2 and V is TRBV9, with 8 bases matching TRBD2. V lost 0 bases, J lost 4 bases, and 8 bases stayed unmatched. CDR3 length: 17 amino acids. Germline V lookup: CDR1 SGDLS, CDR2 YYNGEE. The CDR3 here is CASSVASGGLGTGELFF. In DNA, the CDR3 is TGTGCCAGCAGCGTAGCTTCGGGAGGGCTCGGCACCGGGGAGCTGTTTTTT.

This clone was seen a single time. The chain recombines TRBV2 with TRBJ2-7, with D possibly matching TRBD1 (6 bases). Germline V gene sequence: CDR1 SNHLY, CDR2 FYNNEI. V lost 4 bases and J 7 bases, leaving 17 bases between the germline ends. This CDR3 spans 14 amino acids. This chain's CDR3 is CASSANGDTGEQYF. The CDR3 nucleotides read TGTGCCAGCAGTGCCAACGGGGACACTGGAGAGCAGTACTTC.